This T cell receptor (beta chain) stems from a study of PD-1 blockade in classical Hodgkin lymphoma. Notes on the study in general: Newly diagnosed patients were reported to exhibit reduced baseline TCR diversity relative to healthy donors.

From germline, CDR1 is MGHRA and CDR2 YSYEKL. The CDR3 runs 11 residues. V was trimmed by 9 bases and J by 7 bases, leaving 10 bases between them. Time point described: newly diagnosed, previously untreated cHL patient sample. The study compared against PBMCs from newly diagnosed, untreated classical Hodgkin lymphoma. This table comes from immunoSEQ multiplex PCR, and its TCRdb copy is limited to in-frame clones, with some not included. The sample lists fewer than 90,000 clones, approximately 93% seen once, with 2.6% in the top ten. As for this clone: The target antigen is unknown.

The clonotype originates from a human donor with classical Hodgkin lymphoma. The specimen sequenced was peripheral blood mononuclear cells (PBMCs). The rearrangement links TRBV4-1 to TRBJ2-1; D gene ambiguous. CDR3 protein: CASAKENEQFF. CDR3 nucleotides: TGCGCCAGTGCTAAAGAGAATGAGCAGTTCTTC.